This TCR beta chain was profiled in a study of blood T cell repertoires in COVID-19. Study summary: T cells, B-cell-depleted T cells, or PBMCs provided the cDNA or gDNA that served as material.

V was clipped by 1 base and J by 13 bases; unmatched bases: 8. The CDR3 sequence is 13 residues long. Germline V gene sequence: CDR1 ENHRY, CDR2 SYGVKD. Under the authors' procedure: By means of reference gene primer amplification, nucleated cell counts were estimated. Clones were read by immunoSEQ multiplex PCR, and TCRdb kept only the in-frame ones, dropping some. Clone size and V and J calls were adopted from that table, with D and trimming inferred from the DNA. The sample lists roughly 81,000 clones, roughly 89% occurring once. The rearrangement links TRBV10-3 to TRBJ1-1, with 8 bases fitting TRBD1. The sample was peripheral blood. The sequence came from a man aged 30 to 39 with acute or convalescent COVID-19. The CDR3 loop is CAISEYQGQESFF. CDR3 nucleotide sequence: TGTGCCATCAGTGAGTACCAGGGACAGGAAAGTTTCTTT.